This TCR beta chain stems from a study of shared clonotypes between healthy human individuals. The overall study: Three plates were used per donor for CD4 naive, three for CD4 memory, two for CD8 naive and one for CD8 memory. General study findings and limits: Clonotype sharing among donors was expected to depend on sequencing depth.

Concerning this clone: Its antigen is currently unknown. This CDR3 is also generated by other DNA sequences in the sample.

Replicate sorted-subset PCRs were loaded with approximately 200 ng DNA, roughly 33,000 T cell genomes. Repertoires were generated with immunoSEQ multiplex PCR, while TCRdb's copy carries only in-frame clones and drops some. The sample shows roughly 2,500,000 clones, approximately 94% of them seen only once. V lost 1 base, J lost 5 bases, and 5 bases lay in between. The germline V gene has CDR1 SEHNR and CDR2 FQNEAQ (reference sequence). The CDR3 covers 12 residues. Material for sequencing was naive CD4+ T cells from PBMCs. Noted subset: CD45RA+ positively selected. The clonotype was recovered from a man in his late teens or twenties in good health. Some clones in this sample may be carry-over from other donors' samples. The chain has TRBV7-9 and TRBJ1-2, with unresolved D. The CDR3 DNA sequence: TGTGCCAGCAGCTTAGAAGGATATGGCTACACCTTC. Its translation: CASSLEGYGYTF.